Here is one T cell receptor beta chain with its context. Trimming removed 4 bases from V and 7 bases from J, with 19 bases in between. This CDR3 comprises 15 residues. In germline, CDR1 is MNHEY, CDR2 SVGAGI. Sequencing used immunoSEQ multiplex PCR; TCRdb keeps in-frame clones, though not all of them. Among a few hundred thousand clones listed, approximately 90% were seen once. This sample is drawn from a study of blood T cell repertoires in COVID-19. About the study: There were acute and convalescent COVID-19 samples, and they came from the United States, Italy and Spain.

This rearrangement joins TRBV6-5 to TRBJ1-1, with a tentative D call TRBD1 (6 bases). The source of this sequence is a woman younger than 30 who had recovered from COVID-19. Sequenced: PBMCs or T cells enriched from blood (not recorded which). The chain's CDR3 is CASSSTSPGQDEAFF. CDR3 sequence (DNA): TGTGCCAGCAGTTCCACGAGTCCGGGACAAGATGAAGCTTTCTTT.